Given below is one T cell receptor beta chain in context. Its antigen is unknown. CDR1 is SGHTA, CDR2 FQGTGA, per germline. The CDR3 spans 14 residues. V shed 4 bases and J 9 bases; nucleotides not matched to a gene: 9. This sample stems from a study of beta chain features in type 1 diabetes. On the study more broadly: Patients and healthy donors were similar in age, gender and cell yields. Study results and limitations: A closer apparent resemblance between naive, central memory and Treg TCRB repertoires was seen in patients than in healthy donors.

cDNA synthesis used the whole RNA isolate, giving expressed TCRB sequences. Here immunoSEQ multiplex PCR was the method, and the copy in TCRdb shows in-frame clones only, minus some. The repertoire holds just over 150,000 clones, roughly 11% seen once, with about 2.1% in the top ten. The TCR originated in a young man in good health. This chain uses TRBV7-3 with TRBJ2-1; 7 bases match TRBD1. The specimen sequenced was central memory CD4+ T cells from blood. For the CDR3, the DNA is TGTGCCAGCAGCTCCACCACAGGGGTTGGTGAGCAGTTCTTC. Protein sequence: CASSSTTGVGEQFF.